A single sample gave rise to the 28 T cell receptor beta chains below, sequenced in a study of T cells after yellow fever vaccination. TCRdb called the 5' RACE reads again in MiXCR, with one record for every CDR3 protein. The sample has almost 600,000 distinct CDR3 sequences; approximately 12% are singletons. Sequencing was performed on PBMCs, taken on the day of the yellow fever booster vaccination. The source is a man younger than 45 who received the YFV17D yellow fever vaccine.

This chain uses TRBV29-1 with TRBJ2-7; D might be TRBD1 or TRBD2, each matching 5 bases. The germline V and J ends were trimmed by 6 bases and 6 bases, with 21 bases remaining between them. CDR1 is SQVTM and CDR2 is ANQGSEA in the germline V gene. The CDR3 loop spans 14 amino acids. The CDR3 sequence: CSVSVLPDGGEQYF. For the CDR3, the DNA is TGCAGCGTAAGTGTGCTACCGGATGGGGGCGAGCAGTACTTC.

This clonotype turned up a few times. The rearrangement joins TRBV29-1 to TRBJ2-7; D remains unclear. Germline V gene data show CDR1 as SQVTM and CDR2 as ANQGSEA. V lost 4 bases and J 2 bases, leaving 9 bases between the germline ends. This CDR3 spans 12 amino acids. CDR3 sequence (DNA): TGCAGCGTTGGGCGGACCGCCTACGAGCAGTACTTC. Residues: CSVGRTAYEQYF.

This clonotype appeared a few times. The chain joins TRBV20-1 to TRBJ2-7, with 13 bases that match TRBD2. The CDR3 totals 15 residues. J gave up 1 base and V 6 bases, and 6 bases lay outside the gene matches. CDR1 and CDR2 (germline): DFQATT, SNEGSKA (reference sequence). The CDR3 region has the DNA TGCAGTGCCGACTTGGGACTAGCGGGGTCCTACGAGCAGTACTTC. It encodes CSADLGLAGSYEQYF.

V usage is TRBV18 and J usage is TRBJ2-5, with TRBD1 matching 10 bases. Germline CDR1 KGHSH, CDR2 LQKENI. CDR3 length equals 15 residues. Trimming cost V 1 base and J 8 bases; bases outside gene matches: 7. Here the CDR3 DNA reads TGTGCCAGCTCACCACTCGGGACAGGGGAAATTACCCAGTACTTC. Its protein product is CASSPLGTGEITQYF.

This clonotype was detected a few times. This chain connects TRBV7-2 to TRBJ2-1; 9 nucleotides align to TRBD2. The CDR3 consists of 14 residues. Looked up from germline, CDR1 is SGHTA and CDR2 is FQGNSA. V shed 10 bases, J shed 3 bases, and the junction held 7 bases outside the gene matches. The CDR3, as DNA: TGTGCCATCACCGGGACTAGCCTCTACAATGAGCAGTTCTTC. This translates into CAITGTSLYNEQFF.

This chain joins TRBV7-3 and TRBJ2-1; D is unclear. This CDR3 is built from 13 residues. The V gene's germline CDR1 is SGHTA and CDR2 FQGTGA. V shed 2 bases and J shed 5 bases, with 7 bases lying between them. The CDR3 sequence is CASSLSTNNEQFF. In nucleotides, the CDR3 is TGTGCCAGCAGCTTATCCACGAACAATGAGCAGTTCTTC.

This clonotype occurred many times. The CDR3 region is CASGFQGLGLYNEQFF. CDR3 coding DNA: TGTGCCAGCGGATTCCAAGGACTAGGTCTCTACAATGAGCAGTTCTTC. This chain links TRBV27 with TRBJ2-1; 7 positions match TRBD2. This CDR3 contains 16 residues. CDR1 and CDR2 (germline): MNHEY, SMNVEV (reference sequence). J gave up 3 bases and V 8 bases, and 13 bases lay outside the gene matches.

The rearrangement uses TRBV6-1 and TRBJ1-5; 9 nucleotides line up with TRBD1. The V and J ends lost 6 bases and 6 bases, in that order; junction bases with no gene match: 9. CDR3 length equals 15 residues. Germline V gene data show CDR1 as MNHNS and CDR2 as SASEGT. CDR3 protein: CASRMGQGAGQPQHF. The CDR3 coding sequence is TGTGCCAGCAGGATGGGACAGGGAGCGGGTCAGCCCCAGCATTTT.

This clonotype occurred a few times. This chain links TRBV12-3 or TRBV12-4 with TRBJ1-5, with unresolved D. V lost 1 base to trimming and J lost 5 bases, with 6 bases between them. This CDR3 contains 13 residues. The CDR3, as DNA: TGTGCCAGCAGTTTAGGGCAGTATCAGCCCCAGCATTTT. Encoded protein: CASSLGQYQPQHF.

The chain links TRBV2 to TRBJ1-5; no definite D call. The CDR3 is made up of 13 amino acids. The V gene lost 7 bases and the J gene lost 2 bases, with 9 bases spanning the gap. CDR1 SNHLY and CDR2 FYNNEI come from the germline V gene. CDR3 DNA: TGTGCCAGCACGTCTGTTGGCAATCAGCCCCAGCATTTT. As protein: CASTSVGNQPQHF.

This clonotype was observed a handful of times. The rearrangement links TRBV24-1 to TRBJ2-1; D may be TRBD2 (5 bases). Germline CDR1 is KGHDR and CDR2 is SFDVKD. CDR3 size: 12 residues. Trimming removed 3 bases at V and 10 bases at J, with 9 bases between. The CDR3 coding sequence is TGTGCCACCAGTGATCTAGCCCGGGAGCAGTTCTTC. This sequence encodes CATSDLAREQFF.

The rearrangement joins TRBV20-1 to TRBJ2-1; a possible D gene is TRBD1 (5 bases). CDR3 size: 13 residues. V lost 7 bases, J lost 6 bases, and 16 bases lay in between. Looked up from germline, CDR1 is DFQATT and CDR2 is SNEGSKA (reference sequence). CDR3 loop: CSGNKGFGNEQFF. The CDR3 DNA sequence: TGCAGTGGTAACAAGGGGTTCGGCAATGAGCAGTTCTTC.

This clonotype was seen a handful of times. The chain combines TRBV7-3 with TRBJ2-3; D may be TRBD2 (5 bases). Germline V gene sequence: CDR1 SGHTA, CDR2 FQGTGA. This CDR3 spans 15 amino acids. V dropped 2 bases and J dropped 2 bases, with 11 bases sitting between them. CDR3 nucleotides: TGTGCCAGCAGCTTAGACGGGGAATACACAGATACGCAGTATTTT. Translating gives CASSLDGEYTDTQYF.

The chain's CDR3 is CASSLAGEVLADYNEQFF. The DNA for the CDR3 is TGTGCCAGCAGCTTAGCCGGAGAGGTACTAGCAGATTACAATGAGCAGTTCTTC. V is TRBV11-1 and J is TRBJ2-1; possibly TRBD2 for D (6 bases). The CDR3 is made up of 18 amino acids. Trimming removed 0 bases at V and 4 bases at J, with 19 bases between. Germline values: CDR1 SGHAT, CDR2 FQDESV (reference sequence).

Only a few counts were recorded for this clonotype. The V call is TRBV29-1, the J call TRBJ2-1; perhaps TRBD1 as D (5 bases). The V end lost 3 bases, the J end lost 1 base, and 7 bases lay between the germline ends. The length of the CDR3 is 13 residues. The germline gives CDR1 SQVTM, CDR2 ANQGSEA. CDR3 DNA sequence: TGCAGCGTTGATAAGGGGTCCTACAATGAGCAGTTCTTC. It codes for CSVDKGSYNEQFF.

This clonotype was recorded a few times. CDR3 residues: CASTRPGGADTQYF. Written as DNA, the CDR3 is TGTGCCAGCACCCGGCCAGGCGGTGCGGATACGCAGTATTTT. The chain recombines TRBV7-8 with TRBJ2-3; D is undetermined. The V gene lost 7 bases and the J gene lost 6 bases, with 17 bases spanning the gap. The CDR3 is 14 residues long. Germline V lookup: CDR1 SGHVS, CDR2 FQNEAQ.

The chain joins TRBV5-5 to TRBJ1-4; 7 bases align to TRBD1. The length of the CDR3 is 16 residues. Germline V CDR1 and CDR2: SGHKS, YYEKEE (reference sequence). V shed 3 bases and J 4 bases; nucleotides not matched to a gene: 9. This CDR3 is CASSSGGGQLNEKLFF. CDR3 nucleotides: TGTGCCAGCAGCTCTGGCGGGGGACAGCTTAATGAAAAACTGTTTTTT.

V gene TRBV10-3 combines with J gene TRBJ2-7, with 7 bases fitting TRBD2. The CDR3 length is 11 residues. The junction had 5 bases not matched to a gene; V was cut back by 8 bases and J by 7 bases. Germline V lookup: CDR1 ENHRY, CDR2 SYGVKD. The CDR3 nucleotides are TGTGCCATCGGGAGGGCCGAAGAGCAGTACTTC. Translating gives CAIGRAEEQYF.

This clonotype was seen more than once but under ten times. V gene TRBV25-1 combines with J gene TRBJ2-7, with unresolved D. Germline V lookup: CDR1 MGHDK, CDR2 SYGVNS. The CDR3 is 12 residues long. Trimming pared 4 bases from V and 7 bases from J, leaving 11 bases between. The CDR3 DNA reads as TGTGCCAGCAGTGTTACTATGGGGGAGCAGTACTTC. Translated: CASSVTMGEQYF.

This clonotype occurred a few times. This chain uses TRBV4-3 with TRBJ2-7; 7 bases map to TRBD1. The V gene end was trimmed by 4 bases and the J gene end by 4 bases; junction bases not matched to a gene: 7. The CDR3 contains 14 residues. Germline CDR1 and CDR2: LGHNA and YSLEER. The CDR3 DNA reads TGCGCCAGCAGCCCTACCGGGACAGTTTACGAGCAGTACTTC. It translates to CASSPTGTVYEQYF.

This clonotype has a count of ten or more. The chain joins TRBV19 to TRBJ1-1; D is perhaps TRBD1 (5 bases). CDR3 size: 11 residues. CDR1 and CDR2 (germline): LNHDA, SQIVND (reference sequence). Deletions cut 7 bases from V and 9 bases from J, with 12 bases between. CDR3 in amino acids: CASIGDSKAFF. CDR3 nucleotide sequence: TGTGCCAGTATTGGAGACAGCAAAGCTTTCTTT. The variable domain in full, completed from reference TRBV19 and TRBJ1-1, reads DGGITQSPKYLFRKEGQNVTLSCEQNLNHDAMYWYRQDPGQGLRLIYYSQIVNDFQKGDIAEGYSVSREKKESFPLTVTSAQKNPTAFYLCASIGDSKAFFGQGTRLTVV.

This clonotype has just a few counts. The V call is TRBV5-5, the J call TRBJ2-2; no firm D call. Trimming cost V 3 bases and J 0 bases, with 9 bases left between them. The CDR3 runs to 15 residues. Germline-derived CDR1 and CDR2 are SGHKS and YYEKEE (reference sequence). The CDR3: CASSSRRPNTGELFF. In DNA, the CDR3 is TGTGCCAGCAGCTCCAGGCGACCGAACACCGGGGAGCTGTTTTTT.

The chain links TRBV27 to TRBJ2-7; the D is unclear. Germline assignment: CDR1 MNHEY and CDR2 SMNVEV (reference sequence). The length of the CDR3 is 16 residues. V dropped 5 bases and J dropped 0 bases, with 17 bases sitting between them. The CDR3 reads CASSLSGSPASYEQYF. In nucleotides, the CDR3 is TGTGCCAGCAGTCTCTCGGGCAGCCCGGCCTCCTACGAGCAGTACTTC.

The chain carries TRBV20-1 and TRBJ2-5; D might be TRBD2 (6 bases). Between the trimmed V and J ends, which lost 8 bases and 1 base, there was a span of 11 bases. CDR3 size: 12 residues. CDR1 and CDR2 (germline): DFQATT, SNEGSKA (reference sequence). The CDR3 is CSTKRAQETQYF. DNA of the CDR3: TGCAGTACGAAGCGGGCCCAAGAGACCCAGTACTTC.

The genes are TRBV7-6 and TRBJ2-2; 9 bases align to TRBD2. The J segment lost 5 bases and the V segment lost 10 bases, leaving 8 bases of the junction unmatched. The CDR3 is 14 amino acids. Germline V gene lookup returns CDR1 SGHVS and CDR2 FNYEAQ. CDR3 loop: CATSGTSQTGELFF. The CDR3 bases are TGTGCCACGTCCGGGACTAGCCAAACCGGGGAGCTGTTTTTT.

The rearrangement uses TRBV11-2 and TRBJ2-1, with no clear D. The CDR3 runs to 13 residues. The germline gives CDR1 SGHAT, CDR2 FQNNGV. Between the trimmed V and J ends, which lost 0 bases and 10 bases, there was a span of 10 bases. CDR3 DNA: TGTGCCAGCAGCTTAGACCGCGATAGGGAGCAGTTCTTC. This encodes CASSLDRDREQFF.

The chain has TRBV6-2 or TRBV6-3 and TRBJ2-1, with D hard to call. The length of the CDR3 is 16 residues. CDR1 and CDR2 from the germline V gene are MNHEY and SVGEGT. Trimming left V 4 bases short and J 2 bases short, with 15 bases between. This chain's CDR3 is CASSSLSVKPYNEQFF. As DNA, the CDR3 is TGTGCCAGCAGTTCTCTCTCCGTTAAACCCTACAATGAGCAGTTCTTC.

The genes are TRBV5-1 and TRBJ2-1; 9 bases line up with TRBD2. The germline CDR1 and CDR2 sequences are SGHRS and YFSETQ. The CDR3 is made up of 14 amino acids. V lost 7 bases to trimming and J lost 8 bases; unmatched junction nucleotides: 10. This CDR3 reads CASGKGSGSDEQFF. DNA of the CDR3: TGCGCCAGCGGGAAAGGTAGCGGGAGCGATGAGCAGTTCTTC. The full variable domain, rest sourced from reference TRBV5-1 and TRBJ2-1, is KAGVTQTPRYLIKTRGQQVTLSCSPISGHRSVSWYQQTPGQGLQFLFEYFSETQRNKGNFPGRFSGRQFSNSRSEMNVSTLELGDSALYLCASGKGSGSDEQFFGPGTRLTVL.